This TCR beta chain was found in a study of tumor-infiltrating lymphocytes in primary liver carcinoma. This clonotype has only a few counts. The CDR3 covers 12 residues. Germline-derived CDR1 and CDR2 are MNHNS and SASEGT. Trimming cost V 10 bases and J 3 bases, with 12 bases left between them. A primer matching the constant region was used to make TCR beta cDNA from approximately 0.45 ug of total RNA. Employing slightly modified ARM-PCR, three nested multiplex PCR rounds were run, and these gave rise to the TCR beta libraries. TRBV1-TRBV30 forward primers paired with a C-beta reverse primer drove the first two PCR rounds, about 10 cycles each. One entry per CDR3 protein, called by TCRdb with MiXCR from the multiplex PCR reads. Altogether fewer than 200,000 distinct CDR3 sequences are present, over 80% being singletons, with the ten largest covering over 15%. Each 20-30 mg portion of unsorted bulk tissue served as the source for co-extraction of RNA and DNA.

The origin of this receptor is a middle-aged man with primary liver carcinoma and hepatitis B virus infection. The material sequenced was tumor tissue from primary liver carcinoma. The genes are TRBV6-1 and TRBJ1-2, with D possibly TRBD1 on 5 matching bases. CDR3 sequence: CANRGADYGYTF. The CDR3 nucleotides read TGTGCCAATAGAGGGGCGGACTATGGCTACACCTTC.